This T cell receptor beta chain was sequenced in a study of CD8+CD57+ T cells in acquired aplastic anemia. Study-level findings and limits: Patients were compared with controls for CD8+ Simpson's diversity, and no significant difference emerged. Patients shared some 30 CD8+ CDR3 sequences with controls.

Genomic DNA, the template, was used for profiling of the TCR beta VDJ and CDR3. TCRdb fed the reads into MiXCR, producing one record per CDR3 protein. The sample has fewer than 200,000 distinct CDR3 sequences, less than 50% seen once. Selection for sequencing was limited to patients who had shown CD8+CD57+ cell expansion by flow cytometry. The blood sampling took place in patients who had so far received no therapy. In germline, CDR1 is SGHAT, CDR2 FQNNGV. Trimming removed 5 bases from V and 7 bases from J; junction bases left unmatched: 5. This CDR3 comprises 15 residues. This clonotype was observed many times. As yet, its antigen is unknown.

V is TRBV11-2 and J is TRBJ2-7; 16 bases match TRBD2. The origin of this receptor is a human donor with aplastic anemia. The sequencing input was sorted CD4+, CD8+, or CD8+CD57+ T cells (not recorded which) from PBMCs. The CDR3 DNA is TGTGCCAGCAGCCAGGGACTAGCGGGGGGGCGGGAGCAGTACTTC. Its protein is CASSQGLAGGREQYF.